This T cell receptor beta chain is from a study of blood T cell repertoires in COVID-19. Overall study context: Samples representing acute and convalescent COVID-19 were sourced from the United States, Italy and Spain. Sample material is recorded as cDNA or gDNA derived from T cells, B-cell-depleted T cells, or PBMCs.

Per the authors' pipeline: The assay estimated nucleated cells by amplifying reference gene primers. Repertoires were generated with immunoSEQ multiplex PCR, while TCRdb's copy carries only in-frame clones and drops some. V, J and clone size are those of that table, while D and trimming were read from the DNA. The sample lists roughly 120,000 clones; roughly nine tenths were seen once. The CDR3 sequence is 14 residues long. The germline V gene has CDR1 MNHEY and CDR2 SMNVEV (reference sequence). Trimming pared 5 bases from V and 3 bases from J, leaving 14 bases between. The chain combines TRBV27 with TRBJ2-7, with a weak D call TRBD2 (5 bases). This TCR was sampled from a man between 65 and 79 years old who had recovered from COVID-19. The sample taken for sequencing was peripheral blood. The CDR3 loop reads CASSPLDRSYEQYF. CDR3 DNA sequence: TGTGCCAGCAGTCCACTAGACCGCAGCTACGAGCAGTACTTC.